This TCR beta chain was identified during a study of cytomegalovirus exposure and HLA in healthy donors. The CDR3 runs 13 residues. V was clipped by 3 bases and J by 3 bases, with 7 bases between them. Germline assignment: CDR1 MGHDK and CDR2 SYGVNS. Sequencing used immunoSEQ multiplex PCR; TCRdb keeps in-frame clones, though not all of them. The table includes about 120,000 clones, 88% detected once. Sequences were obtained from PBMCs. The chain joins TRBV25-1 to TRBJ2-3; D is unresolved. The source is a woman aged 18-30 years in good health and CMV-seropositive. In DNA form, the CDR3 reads TGTGCCAGCAGTGACCTTATTACAGATACGCAGTATTTT. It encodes CASSDLITDTQYF.